These 4 T cell receptor beta chains originate from one sample sequenced in a study of shared clonotypes between healthy human individuals. It was CD45RO-negative cells, positively selected for CCR7, that made up naive CD8 cells, with terminally differentiated effector memory CD45RA+ cells excluded. Produced via immunoSEQ multiplex PCR; TCRdb's table is partial and in-frame only. Here the sample spans about 550,000 clones, 95% being singletons. Input material: naive CD8+ T cells sorted from blood. The receptor set was obtained from a woman under 40 in good health.

This clone showed up just once. The J gene is TRBJ1-1, the V gene TRBV15, with TRBD1 matching 8 bases. The CDR3 is made up of 15 amino acids. Germline loops: CDR1 LNHNV, CDR2 YYDKDF (reference sequence). The V and J ends lost 2 bases and 4 bases, in that order; junction bases with no gene match: 6. The CDR3 region is CATSRSTGVRTEAFF. The CDR3 coding sequence is TGTGCCACCAGCAGATCGACAGGGGTGCGCACTGAAGCTTTCTTT. Filled out from reference TRBV15 and TRBJ1-1, the complete variable domain reads DAMVIQNPRYQVTQFGKPVTLSCSQTLNHNVMYWYQQKSSQAPKLLFHYYDKDFNNEADTPDNFQSRRPNTSFCFLDIRSPGLGDTAMYLCATSRSTGVRTEAFFGQGTRLTVV.

V gene TRBV25-1 combines with J gene TRBJ1-1; the match to TRBD1 covers 8 bases. The CDR3 length is 15 residues. Germline values: CDR1 MGHDK, CDR2 SYGVNS. V lost 6 bases and J lost 6; bases outside the gene matches: 12. This chain's CDR3 is CASRAQGALDAEAFF. The CDR3 nucleotides read TGTGCCAGCAGGGCTCAGGGGGCGTTGGACGCTGAAGCTTTCTTT.

The CDR3 region has the DNA TGTGCCAGCAGCTTATCGCAGGGCCCCCACGAGCAGTACTTC. Translating it yields CASSLSQGPHEQYF. The J gene is TRBJ2-7, the V gene TRBV7-9, with D possibly TRBD1 on 5 matching bases. Germline V gene data show CDR1 as SEHNR and CDR2 as FQNEAQ (reference sequence). This CDR3 has 14 amino acids. Trimming removed 2 bases at V and 5 bases at J, with 13 bases between.

The genes are TRBV4-1 and TRBJ2-1, with 9 bases identical to TRBD1. The CDR3 has 16 residues. Germline lookup yields CDR1 MGHRA and CDR2 YSYEKL. J lost 7 bases, V lost 1 base, and 8 bases had no gene match. The CDR3 sequence: CASSQVLQGAGNEQFF. CDR3 nucleotide sequence: TGCGCCAGCAGCCAAGTCTTACAGGGGGCTGGAAATGAGCAGTTCTTC.